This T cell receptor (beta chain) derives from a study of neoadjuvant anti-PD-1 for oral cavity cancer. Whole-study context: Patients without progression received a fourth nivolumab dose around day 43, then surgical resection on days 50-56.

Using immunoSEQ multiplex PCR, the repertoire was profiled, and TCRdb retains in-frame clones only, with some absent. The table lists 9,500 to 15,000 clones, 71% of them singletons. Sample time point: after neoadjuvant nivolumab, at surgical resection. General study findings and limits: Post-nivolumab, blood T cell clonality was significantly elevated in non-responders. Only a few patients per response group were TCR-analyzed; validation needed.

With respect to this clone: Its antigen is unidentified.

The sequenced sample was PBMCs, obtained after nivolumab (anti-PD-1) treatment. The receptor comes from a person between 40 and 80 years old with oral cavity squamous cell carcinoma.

The chain's CDR3 is CASTGLGDGTEAFF. The CDR3 DNA is TGTGCCAGTACAGGGCTGGGCGATGGGACTGAAGCTTTCTTT. This chain connects TRBV19 to TRBJ1-1, with D tentatively TRBD1 (5 bases). Looked up from germline, CDR1 is LNHDA and CDR2 is SQIVND (reference sequence). The CDR3 has 14 residues. With 7 bases removed from V and 5 bases from J, the gap between germline ends came to 17 bases.